Sequencing of this T cell receptor (beta chain) was carried out in a study of T cell responses to AZD1222 COVID-19 vaccine. Some clones are missing from TCRdb's copy, which holds only in-frame ones; the method was immunoSEQ multiplex PCR. The table records approximately 120,000 clones, roughly 90% of them present only once. Overall study findings and caveats: Repertoires in all cases were sampled only once the peak T cell response had passed.

V was clipped by 5 bases and J by 5 bases, with 13 bases between them. CDR1 and CDR2 (germline): SEHNR, FQNEAQ (reference sequence). The CDR3 has 14 amino acids. To note about this clone: As yet, its antigen is unknown.

V usage is TRBV7-9 and J usage is TRBJ2-1; a possible D gene is TRBD1 (6 bases). The sequence derives from an adult in good health. This specimen was peripheral blood, taken on day 0 of AZD1222 vaccination. The CDR3 region has the DNA TGTGCCAGCAGCACCAGGGGACCAAACAATGAGCAGTTCTTC. Encoded protein: CASSTRGPNNEQFF.